This TCR beta chain appears in the sequencing data of a study of blood T cells in healthy people across ages (dated by TCRdb to the mid-2010s). About the investigation overall: In model experiments, roughly one uniquely barcoded TCR beta cDNA molecule per two T cells was captured by template switching. To track age-related changes in TCR beta repertoire diversity, the study relied on deep sequencing normalized with unique cDNA molecular identifiers. Donors were grouped into four age groups: young (average roughly 15 years), middle-aged (39), aged (around 60) and long-lived (about 90). The study analyzed two additional independent replicas of 1 million unique cDNA reads from the same blood draw for two donors, one aged 18 to 29 and one aged 80 or older.

Here V drops 1 base and J drops 2 bases, and the junction holds 4 bases not matched to any gene. The CDR3, cysteine through phenylalanine, is 16 amino acids long. Just CDR3 DNA is preserved here, 48 bases in frame from base 1. Library prep was done by 5' RACE. Sequencing was carried out with an Illumina HiSeq 2500. A second PCR of 7 to 11 cycles was performed with a sample-barcoded 5' primer and a J-beta primer mix. Each TCR beta cDNA molecule received a unique molecular identifier from a template-switch 5' adaptor carrying 12 random nucleotides. At least 2.5 million CDR3-containing paired-end reads were obtained from each sample. First-strand cDNA synthesis was performed from all RNA using the Mint cDNA synthesis kit, with priming by a TRBC-specific oligonucleotide. Following uracil-DNA glycosylase treatment, all cDNA underwent a first 18-cycle PCR with the universal primers M1SS and BC2_uni_R. Regarding the original processing steps: Normalization of each sample was performed by random selection of 1 million high-quality reads, each carrying a distinct molecular identifier. Instead of being binned into consensus sequences, reads that shared molecular identifiers were thrown out. CDR3 identification, clonotype clustering and error correction used MiTCR with a Q25 quality threshold and the strictest error-elimination algorithm. A nonparametric unseen species model with Euler transformation was used to estimate a lower bound on total TCR beta diversity. Using fastp at Q25 and MiXCR, TCRdb reprocessed the public reads and kept productive beta chains. Each entry is one CDR3 protein sequence, shown with its most common DNA and genes. Clone size and V and J calls follow TCRdb, not the original study. The sample table holds about 930,000 distinct CDR3 sequences, of which just under 30% were seen once. Roughly a tenth of the sample lies in the top ten.

This clonotype has a handful of counts. The antigen this receptor binds is unknown. One base away there is no much larger clone; base qualities are not given. Points the paper makes about the study in general: Observed TCR beta diversity per million T cells fell roughly linearly with age, and a significant reduction was already apparent by age roughly 40. The long-lived group showed more naive CD4+ T cells, fewer expanded clones and increased TCR diversity than the aged group, suggesting age selection. Estimates of total diversity based on one million sequenced T cells were regarded as lower bounds and as underestimates. Because the CMV infection status of the donors was unknown, age-related changes in expanded clonotypes may potentially have been confounded. The percentage of naive T cells measured by flow cytometry correlated strongly with observed TCR beta diversity. Bulk unsorted PBMC profiling prevented conclusive comparison of naive and antigen-experienced compartments.

Systemically healthy Caucasian individuals from Russia, around 39 in total and aged 6 to 90 years, were included as donors. Ten milliliters of peripheral blood were collected from each donor into EDTA-treated Vacutainer tubes. Ficoll-Paque density-gradient centrifugation was used to isolate PBMCs, with at least 7 million per sample. Trizol reagent was used to extract total RNA from the PBMCs, yielding at least 5 micrograms per sample. The percentages of naive CD45RAhigh/CD27high T cells were determined by flow cytometry on a PBMC aliquot from every donor. The data also belong to a second study, concerning T cells of mothers and their children. The second publication reports: Nine systemically healthy Caucasian individuals, comprising three mothers and their six children, were included as donors. cDNA synthesis used all of the extracted RNA, with approximately 1.6 ug of RNA in each 15 ul reaction. In the second PCR, the M1S primer introduced both the sample barcodes and 2-4 random nucleotides. Over 8.5 million TCR beta CDR3 reads were obtained for each mother, and approximately 3.2 million reads were obtained for each child. Thymic selection shapes the output of TCR recombination in a similar way in related and unrelated pairs, and inherited differences have a minor effect. Normalized repertoire overlap in related mother-child pairs was always slightly higher than in unrelated mother-child pairs, but the difference was never significant. With a sensitivity of approximately 100 clones per million clonotypes, no persistent microchimeric T cell clones were detected. The study used deep NGS to compare TCR beta repertoires of mothers and children, seeking features distinguishing related mother-child pairs from unrelated individuals. The mean age was roughly 36 +/- 4 years for the mothers and about 12 +/- 4 years for the children. After adapter ligation was performed with NEBNext reagents, the libraries were sequenced on an Illumina HiSeq 2000 with 100+100 nt paired-end reads. Mother and child libraries were prepared a month apart and sequenced in separate runs to prevent cross-contamination. For each donor, between about 450,000 and 2,300,000 distinct TCR beta clonotypes were identified. Naive TCR beta clonotypes were estimated from low-frequency clonotypes matched to each donor's FACS-determined naive share, without sorting.

The receptor was derived from a woman aged 40-49 years in good health. The receptor chain draws on TRBV12-3 or TRBV12-4 and TRBJ2-3, and TRBD2 matches 9 of the central bases. The sequenced sample consisted of blood. The nucleotides are TGTGCCAGCAGTTTAGTACTAGCGGGTTACACAGATACGCAGTATTTT. It encodes CASSLVLAGYTDTQYF.